The rows below give T cell receptor beta chains drawn from one sample of a study of PD-L1 blockade in urothelial cancer. Assay used: immunoSEQ multiplex PCR; TCRdb lists only in-frame clones, some missing. The data contain fewer than 85,000 clones, about nine tenths of them seen just once; the ten biggest clones take up around 10%. Sequenced here: PBMCs, sampled around atezolizumab (anti-PD-L1) treatment. The receptor source for this set is a man in his sixties with urothelial cancer. Both conserved end residues are part of each CDR3. D genes are given only for firm matches. The listing skips clone size in some rows; elsewhere it reads once, few, many or a size class.

v_call: TRBV7-7
d_call: NA
j_call: TRBJ2-5
clone_size: NA
cdr3_aa: CASSPPNREETQYF
cdr3_nt: TGTGCTAGCAGCCCCCCCAACCGGGAGGAGACCCAGTACTTC

v_call: TRBV4-1
d_call: TRBD1
j_call: TRBJ2-7
clone_size: NA
cdr3_aa: CASSQGIKGASEQYF
cdr3_nt: TGCGCCAGCAGCCAAGGTATTAAGGGGGCAAGCGAGCAGTACTTC

v_call: TRBV7-3
d_call: TRBD2
j_call: TRBJ2-1
clone_size: NA
cdr3_aa: CASSTYRLAGYNEQFF
cdr3_nt: TGTGCCAGCAGTACTTATCGACTAGCGGGGTACAATGAGCAGTTCTTC

v_call: TRBV11-3
d_call: NA
j_call: TRBJ2-2
clone_size: NA
cdr3_aa: CASSLGGGRGGELFF
cdr3_nt: TGTGCCAGCAGCTTGGGGGGGGGCCGCGGCGGGGAGCTGTTTTTT

v_call: TRBV19
d_call: TRBD2
j_call: TRBJ2-1
clone_size: NA
cdr3_aa: CASSGTSGGSEQFF
cdr3_nt: TGTGCCAGTAGCGGGACTAGCGGGGGTTCTGAGCAGTTCTTC

v_call: TRBV7-2
d_call: TRBD2
j_call: TRBJ2-3
clone_size: NA
cdr3_aa: CASSRGTSPSTDTQYF
cdr3_nt: TGTGCCAGCAGTCGGGGGACTAGCCCAAGCACAGATACGCAGTATTTT

v_call: TRBV10-3
d_call: NA
j_call: TRBJ1-4
clone_size: NA
cdr3_aa: CAIQSRTYEKLFF
cdr3_nt: TGTGCCATCCAAAGCAGGACTTATGAAAAACTGTTTTTT

v_call: TRBV15
d_call: NA
j_call: TRBJ1-1
clone_size: once
cdr3_aa: CATSRDQQGTEAFF
cdr3_nt: TGTGCCACCAGCAGAGATCAGCAGGGCACTGAAGCTTTCTTT

v_call: TRBV6-1
d_call: NA
j_call: TRBJ2-7
clone_size: few
cdr3_aa: CASSPLGALTEQYF
cdr3_nt: TGTGCCAGCAGCCCCCTGGGGGCCCTGACGGAGCAGTACTTC

v_call: TRBV19
d_call: TRBD2
j_call: TRBJ2-1
clone_size: NA
cdr3_aa: CASSSSGSRYNEQFF
cdr3_nt: TGTGCCAGTAGCTCAAGCGGGAGTCGCTACAATGAGCAGTTCTTC

v_call: TRBV15
d_call: NA
j_call: TRBJ1-1
clone_size: NA
cdr3_aa: CATSRERPGGFTEAFF
cdr3_nt: TGTGCCACCAGCAGAGAGCGACCTGGAGGGTTCACTGAAGCTTTCTTT

v_call: TRBV13
d_call: NA
j_call: TRBJ2-7
clone_size: NA
cdr3_aa: CASSAGQQQQYF
cdr3_nt: TGTGCCAGCAGCGCTGGGCAGCAGCAGCAGTACTTC

v_call: TRBV5-4
d_call: TRBD1
j_call: TRBJ2-7
clone_size: once
cdr3_aa: CASSLGDRGPYEQYF
cdr3_nt: TGTGCCAGCAGCTTGGGGGACAGGGGGCCCTACGAGCAGTACTTC

v_call: TRBV9
d_call: NA
j_call: TRBJ2-1
clone_size: few
cdr3_aa: CASSVPTLSSYNEQFF
cdr3_nt: TGTGCCAGCAGCGTCCCCACCCTGAGCTCCTACAATGAGCAGTTCTTC

v_call: TRBV6-6
d_call: NA
j_call: TRBJ1-1
clone_size: NA
cdr3_aa: CASLLNTEAFF
cdr3_nt: TGTGCCAGCTTATTGAACACTGAAGCTTTCTTT

v_call: TRBV19
d_call: NA
j_call: TRBJ1-2
clone_size: NA
cdr3_aa: CASRPDSPGGYGYTF
cdr3_nt: TGTGCCAGTAGACCGGACTCGCCGGGCGGCTATGGCTACACCTTC

v_call: TRBV9
d_call: TRBD2
j_call: TRBJ2-3
clone_size: NA
cdr3_aa: CASSLMTSGRAHGTDTQYF
cdr3_nt: TGTGCCAGCAGCCTCATGACTAGCGGGAGGGCCCATGGCACAGATACGCAGTATTTT

v_call: TRBV5-5
d_call: TRBD1
j_call: TRBJ2-7
clone_size: once
cdr3_aa: CASSLVGTGLYEQYF
cdr3_nt: TGTGCCAGCAGCTTAGTCGGGACAGGCCTTTACGAGCAGTACTTC

v_call: TRBV6-5
d_call: NA
j_call: TRBJ2-5
clone_size: NA
cdr3_aa: CASTLAETQYF
cdr3_nt: TGTGCCAGCACCCTAGCAGAGACCCAGTACTTC

v_call: TRBV5-1
d_call: NA
j_call: TRBJ1-1
clone_size: NA
cdr3_aa: CASSLGPVEGTEAFF
cdr3_nt: TGCGCCAGCAGCTTGGGCCCGGTGGAGGGCACTGAAGCTTTCTTT

v_call: TRBV2
d_call: NA
j_call: TRBJ1-1
clone_size: NA
cdr3_aa: CASRVTGIPKAEAFF
cdr3_nt: TGTGCCAGCAGAGTTACCGGGATACCTAAGGCTGAAGCTTTCTTT

v_call: TRBV21-1
d_call: NA
j_call: TRBJ1-1
clone_size: NA
cdr3_aa: CASSKVTGRGYGTEAFF
cdr3_nt: TGTGCCAGCAGCAAAGTCACAGGACGGGGGTATGGCACTGAAGCTTTCTTT

v_call: TRBV12-5
d_call: TRBD1
j_call: TRBJ2-5
clone_size: NA
cdr3_aa: CASGLVPGQRLETQYF
cdr3_nt: TGTGCTAGTGGTTTGGTTCCGGGACAGAGGTTGGAGACCCAGTACTTC

v_call: TRBV28
d_call: NA
j_call: TRBJ1-2
clone_size: NA
cdr3_aa: CASSLGLAYYGYTF
cdr3_nt: TGTGCCAGCAGTTTAGGTTTGGCTTACTATGGCTACACCTTC

v_call: TRBV7-3
d_call: TRBD1
j_call: TRBJ2-7
clone_size: NA
cdr3_aa: CASSSRQGDEQYF
cdr3_nt: TGTGCCAGCAGCTCTAGACAGGGGGACGAGCAGTACTTC

v_call: TRBV30
d_call: NA
j_call: TRBJ1-2
clone_size: NA
cdr3_aa: CAWNLRNGYTF
cdr3_nt: TGTGCCTGGAATTTGAGGAATGGCTACACCTTC

v_call: TRBV18
d_call: TRBD1
j_call: TRBJ1-6
clone_size: NA
cdr3_aa: CASSPSGTGVNNSPLHF
cdr3_nt: TGTGCCAGCTCACCCTCGGGGACAGGGGTAAATAATTCACCCCTCCACTTT

v_call: TRBV28
d_call: TRBD2
j_call: TRBJ2-7
clone_size: NA
cdr3_aa: CASKRAGATYEQYF
cdr3_nt: TGTGCCAGCAAAAGAGCGGGGGCCACCTACGAGCAGTACTTC

v_call: TRBV18
d_call: TRBD1
j_call: TRBJ2-7
clone_size: NA
cdr3_aa: CASSPKQGGPETPEQYF
cdr3_nt: TGTGCCAGCTCACCCAAACAGGGGGGACCTGAAACCCCCGAGCAGTACTTC

v_call: TRBV5-1
d_call: NA
j_call: TRBJ2-2
clone_size: once
cdr3_aa: CASRLEIGELFF
cdr3_nt: TGCGCCAGCCGACTAGAGATCGGGGAGCTGTTTTTT

v_call: TRBV25-1
d_call: TRBD1
j_call: TRBJ1-6
clone_size: NA
cdr3_aa: CASSDETGGWSYNSPLHF
cdr3_nt: TGTGCCAGCAGTGATGAGACAGGGGGTTGGTCCTATAATTCACCCCTCCACTTT

v_call: TRBV7-9
d_call: TRBD2
j_call: TRBJ2-5
clone_size: NA
cdr3_aa: CASSLRTSGSWETQYF
cdr3_nt: TGTGCCAGCAGCCTCCGGACTAGCGGGAGTTGGGAGACCCAGTACTTC

v_call: TRBV28
d_call: NA
j_call: TRBJ1-1
clone_size: NA
cdr3_aa: CATESPERRNTEAFF
cdr3_nt: TGTGCCACAGAATCGCCCGAAAGGAGGAACACTGAAGCTTTCTTT

v_call: TRBV6-6
d_call: NA
j_call: TRBJ2-2
clone_size: few
cdr3_aa: CALGGPNTGELFF
cdr3_nt: TGTGCTTTGGGCGGGCCGAACACCGGGGAGCTGTTTTTT